Listed here are 19 T cell receptor beta chains from one sample, sequenced in a study of PD-L1 blockade in urothelial cancer. The protocol was immunoSEQ multiplex PCR, while the TCRdb copy is restricted to in-frame clones and leaves out a portion. The sample records about 84,000 clones, 90% being singletons. This specimen was PBMCs, taken around atezolizumab (anti-PD-L1) treatment. The receptors were gathered from a man between 60 and 75 years old with urothelial cancer.

The V call is TRBV5-5, the J call TRBJ1-5; D gene uncertain. V was clipped by 4 bases and J by 4 bases, with 18 bases between them. The CDR3 totals 16 residues. The V gene's germline CDR1 is SGHKS and CDR2 YYEKEE (reference sequence). CDR3 bases: TGTGCCAGCAGCCCTATTCTTAAGTCCGGGAATCAGCCCCAGCATTTT. It codes for CASSPILKSGNQPQHF. The variable domain in full, with the rest retrieved from reference TRBV5-5 and TRBJ1-5, is DAGVTQSPTHLIKTRGQQVTLRCSPISGHKSVSWYQQVLGQGPQFIFQYYEKEERGRGNFPDRFSARQFPNYSSELNVNALLLGDSALYLCASSPILKSGNQPQHFGDGTRLSIL.

The chain carries TRBV4-2 and TRBJ2-2, with unresolved D. Trimming took 0 bases from V and 2 from J, leaving 7 bases between them. The CDR3 spans 15 residues. Per germline, CDR1 LGHNA and CDR2 YNFKEQ. CDR3 coding DNA: TGTGCCAGCAGCCAAGATATAACTAACACCGGGGAGCTGTTTTTT. It yields the protein CASSQDITNTGELFF.

V usage is TRBV5-4 and J usage is TRBJ2-5; maybe TRBD1 (5 bases). From germline, CDR1 is SGHNT and CDR2 YYREEE (reference sequence). The CDR3 spans 13 residues. V gave up 4 bases and J gave up 4 bases, with 11 bases separating them. CDR3 in DNA: TGTGCCAGCAGCAGGACACAGGTAGAGACCCAGTACTTC. Amino acid sequence: CASSRTQVETQYF. Full variable domain (missing parts from reference TRBV5-4 and TRBJ2-5): ETGVTQSPTHLIKTRGQQVTLRCSSQSGHNTVSWYQQALGQGPQFIFQYYREEENGRGNFPPRFSGLQFPNYSSELNVNALELDDSALYLCASSRTQVETQYFGPGTRLLVL.

The chain links TRBV25-1 to TRBJ2-1; no clear D. Looked up from germline, CDR1 is MGHDK and CDR2 is SYGVNS. V lost 3 bases and J lost 8, with 11 bases in between. The CDR3 loop spans 13 amino acids. The chain's CDR3 is CASSDSRSDEQFF. The DNA of the CDR3 is TGTGCCAGCAGTGATTCCAGGTCCGATGAGCAGTTCTTC. Full variable domain (outside the CDR3, taken from reference TRBV25-1 and TRBJ2-1): EADIYQTPRYLVIGTGKKITLECSQTMGHDKMYWYQQDPGMELHLIHYSYGVNSTEKGDLSSESTVSRIRTEHFPLTLESARPSHTSQYLCASSDSRSDEQFFGPGTRLTVL.

The V gene is TRBV10-2, the J gene TRBJ2-5, with 15 bases matching TRBD2. With V trimmed by 6 bases and J by 5 bases, 4 bases remained unmatched. Germline lookup yields CDR1 WSHSY and CDR2 SAAADI. The CDR3 has 15 amino acids. CDR3 coding DNA: TGCGCCAGCAGAGGACTAGCGGGGGGGAGGGAGACCCAGTACTTC. It yields the protein CASRGLAGGRETQYF.

In nucleotides, the CDR3 is TGTGCCAGCAGTGAGGGCACGGCCTACTCTGGAAACACCATATATTTT. Translation gives CASSEGTAYSGNTIYF. V usage is TRBV6-1 and J usage is TRBJ1-3; D unresolved. Germline-derived CDR1 and CDR2 are MNHNS and SASEGT. This CDR3 region has 16 residues. The V gene lost 3 bases and the J gene lost 0 bases, with 12 bases spanning the gap.

The genes are TRBV5-1 and TRBJ2-1; the D gene is possibly TRBD2 (6 bases). Germline lookup yields CDR1 SGHRS and CDR2 YFSETQ. The CDR3 sequence is 15 residues long. Trimming took 0 bases from V and 4 from J, leaving 11 bases between them. CDR3: CASSLEGTEYNEQFF. CDR3 in DNA: TGCGCCAGCAGCTTGGAGGGGACTGAGTACAATGAGCAGTTCTTC.

V gene TRBV7-8 combines with J gene TRBJ1-2, with D tentatively TRBD1 (6 bases). The CDR3 is 13 amino acids. The V gene lost 3 bases and the J gene lost 7 bases, with 12 bases spanning the gap. Germline lookup yields CDR1 SGHVS and CDR2 FQNEAQ. Here the CDR3 DNA reads TGTGCCAGCAGCTTCCAGGGGTCCGGTGGCTACACCTTC. Encoded protein: CASSFQGSGGYTF.

This chain links TRBV10-1 with TRBJ1-1, with TRBD1 matching over 8 bases. The length of the CDR3 is 13 residues. Losses at the gene ends were 10 bases for V and 0 bases for J; bases not matched to a gene: 4. The germline gives CDR1 WNHNN, CDR2 SYGVQD (reference sequence). The CDR3 bases are TGCGCCACCCCGGGACAGGTGAACACTGAAGCTTTCTTT. It specifies CATPGQVNTEAFF.

This clone came up a few times. The chain recombines TRBV6-1 with TRBJ1-4; the D is unclear. Trimming shortened V by 6 bases and J by 7 bases, and 15 bases separated the two germline ends. CDR3 size: 14 residues. The germline V gene encodes CDR1 MNHNS and CDR2 SASEGT. The CDR3 sequence is CASRLPTSGEKLFF. The CDR3 DNA reads TGTGCCAGCAGACTTCCTACTAGTGGTGAAAAACTGTTTTTT.

The chain employs TRBV7-3 and TRBJ2-2; 7 bases are shared with TRBD1. Per the germline V gene, CDR1 is SGHTA and CDR2 is FQGTGA. The CDR3 spans 14 residues. V was clipped by 5 bases and J by 5 bases; unmatched bases: 5. The CDR3 DNA follows: TGTGCCAGCAGCGTCGAACAGGGGACCGGGGAGCTGTTTTTT. The encoded protein is CASSVEQGTGELFF.

In this sample, this clone turned up a few times. The V gene is TRBV7-8, the J gene TRBJ2-2; D remains ambiguous. Germline V gene data show CDR1 as SGHVS and CDR2 as FQNEAQ. Trimming stripped 2 bases from V and 3 bases from J, with 7 bases between. The CDR3 consists of 14 residues. The CDR3: CASSLQLYTGELFF. The CDR3, as DNA: TGTGCCAGCAGCTTACAGTTATACACCGGGGAGCTGTTTTTT.

The chain joins TRBV29-1 to TRBJ2-5; 7 bases agree with TRBD1. Losses at the gene ends were 4 bases for V and 0 bases for J; bases not matched to a gene: 11. CDR3 length equals 16 residues. Germline CDR1 is SQVTM and CDR2 is ANQGSEA. CDR3 loop: CSVAFYQGVHQETQYF. DNA for the CDR3: TGCAGCGTTGCGTTCTACCAGGGGGTACACCAAGAGACCCAGTACTTC.

CDR3 in amino acids: CASSLDLRTSGGDNEQFF. CDR3 sequence (DNA): TGTGCCAGCAGCCTCGATCTTAGGACTAGCGGGGGTGACAATGAGCAGTTCTTC. The V gene is TRBV4-2, the J gene TRBJ2-1, with 13 bases fitting TRBD2. J gave up 5 bases and V 4 bases, and 11 bases lay outside the gene matches. The CDR3 covers 18 residues. Germline V gene data show CDR1 as LGHNA and CDR2 as YNFKEQ.

The CDR3 is CASSVPSGGDEQFF. CDR3 bases: TGTGCCAGCAGCGTTCCTAGCGGGGGCGATGAGCAGTTCTTC. The chain recombines TRBV9 with TRBJ2-1, with 10 bases identical to TRBD2. J was trimmed by 8 bases and V by 2 bases; bases with no gene match: 4. The CDR3 consists of 14 residues. In germline, CDR1 is SGDLS, CDR2 YYNGEE.

The chain joins TRBV7-9 to TRBJ2-7, with 7 nucleotides matching TRBD1. The germline CDR1 and CDR2 sequences are SEHNR and FQNEAQ (reference sequence). There are 17 residues in the CDR3. V lost 5 bases to trimming and J lost 5 bases; unmatched junction nucleotides: 18. The CDR3 DNA sequence: TGTGCCAGCAGCAGACTCTCGACAGGGTTGACGCTCCACGAGCAGTACTTC. Its protein is CASSRLSTGLTLHEQYF.

The chain combines TRBV4-2 with TRBJ1-1; weak D call: TRBD1 (6 bases). The V end was cut by 0 bases, the J end by 3 bases, with 17 bases between. Germline V gene data show CDR1 as LGHNA and CDR2 as YNFKEQ. The CDR3 runs to 17 residues. CDR3 amino acids: CASSQDEGRGGHTEAFF. As DNA, the CDR3 is TGTGCCAGCAGCCAAGATGAGGGGCGAGGGGGTCACACTGAAGCTTTCTTT.

This chain connects TRBV5-1 to TRBJ2-5, with 7 nucleotides matching TRBD2. CDR1 is SGHRS, CDR2 YFSETQ, per germline. V lost 4 bases to trimming and J lost 5 bases; unmatched junction nucleotides: 11. The CDR3 totals 15 residues. The CDR3 DNA is TGCGCCAGCAGCGCGACCGGAAAGGGAGGGGAGACCCAGTACTTC. Its translation is CASSATGKGGETQYF. The full variable domain, with the rest looked up from reference TRBV5-1 and TRBJ2-5, is KAGVTQTPRYLIKTRGQQVTLSCSPISGHRSVSWYQQTPGQGLQFLFEYFSETQRNKGNFPGRFSGRQFSNSRSEMNVSTLELGDSALYLCASSATGKGGETQYFGPGTRLLVL.

V is TRBV10-3 and J is TRBJ2-1, with 10 nucleotides matching TRBD2. In germline, CDR1 is ENHRY, CDR2 SYGVKD. Trimming cost V 10 bases and J 1 base; bases outside gene matches: 7. The CDR3 loop spans 15 amino acids. The CDR3 bases are TGTGCCACCGGGGGGGGACTAGCGTCCTACAATGAGCAGTTCTTC. This codes for CATGGGLASYNEQFF.